Listed here are 10 T cell receptor beta chains from one sample, sequenced in a study of beta chain features in type 1 diabetes. Study observations and caveats: Type 1 diabetes patients had TCRB CDR3s that were shorter (moderately but significantly so) in all four CD4+ subsets.

These TCRs are of unknown antigen specificity. Reverse transcription of all isolated RNA meant that expressed TCRB transcripts were sequenced. Sequenced by immunoSEQ multiplex PCR; TCRdb stores in-frame clones only, minus some. The data show 45,000 to 60,000 clones, around 40% seen once. Sequencing was carried out using stem cell memory CD4+ T cells from blood. The receptors were sampled from a man younger than 45 with type 1 diabetes.

The rearrangement joins TRBV6-6 to TRBJ2-7, with a possible D match to TRBD2 (6 bases). Trimming shortened V by 0 bases and J by 1 base, and 7 bases separated the two germline ends. The CDR3 consists of 14 residues. Germline loops: CDR1 MNHNY, CDR2 SVGAGI (reference sequence). CDR3 sequence (DNA): TGTGCCAGCAGTTACTCTGCGGGATCCTACGAGCAGTACTTC. Encoded protein: CASSYSAGSYEQYF.

The genes are TRBV5-1 and TRBJ2-1; weak D call: TRBD2 (6 bases). The germline gives CDR1 SGHRS, CDR2 YFSETQ. Trimming took 4 bases from V and 1 from J, leaving 12 bases between them. The CDR3 spans 15 residues. The CDR3 DNA sequence: TGCGCCAGCAGCCAAGAAGGGAGGTCCTACAATGAGCAGTTCTTC. It is translated as CASSQEGRSYNEQFF.

J is TRBJ2-7 and V is TRBV11-2; D might be TRBD2 (5 bases). The CDR3 sequence is 14 residues long. Trimming removed 0 bases from V and 1 base from J, with 7 bases in between. Per germline, CDR1 SGHAT and CDR2 FQNNGV. This CDR3 reads CASSLDSASYEQYF. The CDR3 nucleotides are TGTGCCAGCAGCTTAGATAGCGCTTCCTACGAGCAGTACTTC. Supplemented by reference TRBV11-2 and TRBJ2-7, the full variable domain reads EAGVAQSPRYKIIEKRQSVAFWCNPISGHATLYWYQQILGQGPKLLIQFQNNGVVDDSQLPKDRFSAERLKGVDSTLKIQPAKLEDSAVYLCASSLDSASYEQYFGPGTRLTVT.

This rearrangement joins TRBV28 to TRBJ2-1, with 11 bases fitting TRBD2. Germline CDR1 is MDHEN and CDR2 is SYDVKM. V lost 5 bases to trimming and J lost 5 bases; unmatched junction nucleotides: 8. This CDR3 is 16 amino acids long. CDR3 loop: CASSINSGRAHNEQFF. In nucleotides, the CDR3 is TGTGCCAGCAGTATTAATAGCGGGAGGGCCCACAATGAGCAGTTCTTC.

This clone was found a few times. The gene calls are TRBV7-2 and TRBJ2-6; a possible D gene is TRBD2 (6 bases). CDR3 size: 18 residues. V gave up 2 bases and J gave up 0 bases, with 14 bases separating them. Germline lookup yields CDR1 SGHTA and CDR2 FQGNSA. The CDR3 DNA is TGTGCCAGCAGCTTACCCGTGGGACTGCTCTCTGGGGCCAACGTCCTGACTTTC. Its protein product is CASSLPVGLLSGANVLTF.

This clone has only a few counts. In nucleotides, the CDR3 is TGTGCCAGCAGGGCACAGGGGGCGAGCACTGAAGCTTTCTTT. Its protein is CASRAQGASTEAFF. The chain combines TRBV27 with TRBJ1-1, with TRBD1 identical over 9 bases. There are 14 residues in the CDR3. The germline CDR1 and CDR2 sequences are MNHEY and SMNVEV (reference sequence). V lost 6 bases, J lost 4 bases, and 6 bases stayed unmatched.

The chain joins TRBV13 to TRBJ1-2; D unresolved. Per the germline V gene, CDR1 is PRHDT and CDR2 is FYEKMQ (reference sequence). V was trimmed by 4 bases and J by 4 bases, leaving 7 bases between them. The CDR3 sequence is 12 residues long. The CDR3 sequence is CASSWAGYGYTF. CDR3 nucleotides: TGTGCCAGCAGCTGGGCCGGCTATGGCTACACCTTC.

This clone was seen more than once but under ten times. The V and J genes are TRBV25-1 and TRBJ1-2; the match to TRBD1 covers 7 bases. The J segment lost 4 bases and the V segment lost 1 base, leaving 9 bases of the junction unmatched. The CDR3 has 16 amino acids. Germline V gives CDR1 MGHDK, CDR2 SYGVNS. The CDR3: CASSEFGTDALYGYTF. DNA of the CDR3: TGTGCCAGCAGTGAATTTGGGACAGATGCCCTCTATGGCTACACCTTC.

This clone has a handful of counts. As DNA, the CDR3 is TGTGCCAGCATCCCCCAGGGATTTATCACAGATACGCAGTATTTT. This encodes CASIPQGFITDTQYF. The chain carries TRBV28 and TRBJ2-3, with D perhaps TRBD1 (5 bases). The CDR3 totals 15 residues. The V gene lost 7 bases and the J gene lost 2 bases, with 16 bases spanning the gap. The germline gives CDR1 MDHEN, CDR2 SYDVKM.

The sample holds a few counts of this clone. The V and J genes are TRBV6-6 and TRBJ2-7; D perhaps matches TRBD1 (6 bases). Germline V lookup: CDR1 MNHNY, CDR2 SVGAGI (reference sequence). V lost 5 bases and J lost 0, with 14 bases in between. This CDR3 has 15 amino acids. This CDR3 reads CASSPTGRSSYEQYF. The CDR3 DNA reads as TGTGCCAGCAGTCCGACAGGCCGGAGCTCCTACGAGCAGTACTTC.